This T cell receptor beta chain was recovered during a study of PD-1 blockade in classical Hodgkin lymphoma. Whole-study findings and limits: Significant TCR diversity gains by C4D1 occurred in CD4+ but not CD8+ cells. Possibly reflecting disease activity or prior therapy, repertoire differences have causes that remain undefined.

Remarks on this clone: Its target is unknown.

The patients all showed relapse after autologous stem cell transplantation, while their brentuximab vedotin exposure varied. Patients' outcomes at their best amounted to complete response, partial response or progressive disease. Germline V CDR1 and CDR2: SGDLS, YYNGEE. The CDR3 is made up of 14 amino acids. V lost 2 bases and J lost 6, with 14 bases in between. This table comes from immunoSEQ multiplex PCR, and its TCRdb copy is limited to in-frame clones, with some not included. Of about 35,000 clones detected, 76% appear once; the ten largest clones hold roughly 15%. The V call is TRBV9, the J call TRBJ1-2, with D unclear. The clonotype comes from a human donor with classical Hodgkin lymphoma. The sequencing used peripheral blood mononuclear cells (PBMCs), collected before the second cycle of nivolumab. CDR3 in amino acids: CASSVSTRRNGYTF. The CDR3 DNA sequence: TGTGCCAGCAGCGTGAGTACCCGTAGGAATGGCTACACCTTC. Looking up the rest from reference TRBV9 and TRBJ1-2 gives the full variable domain: DSGVTQTPKHLITATGQRVTLRCSPRSGDLSVYWYQQSLDQGLQFLIQYYNGEERAKGNILERFSAQQFPDLHSELNLSSLELGDSALYFCASSVSTRRNGYTFGSGTRLTVV.